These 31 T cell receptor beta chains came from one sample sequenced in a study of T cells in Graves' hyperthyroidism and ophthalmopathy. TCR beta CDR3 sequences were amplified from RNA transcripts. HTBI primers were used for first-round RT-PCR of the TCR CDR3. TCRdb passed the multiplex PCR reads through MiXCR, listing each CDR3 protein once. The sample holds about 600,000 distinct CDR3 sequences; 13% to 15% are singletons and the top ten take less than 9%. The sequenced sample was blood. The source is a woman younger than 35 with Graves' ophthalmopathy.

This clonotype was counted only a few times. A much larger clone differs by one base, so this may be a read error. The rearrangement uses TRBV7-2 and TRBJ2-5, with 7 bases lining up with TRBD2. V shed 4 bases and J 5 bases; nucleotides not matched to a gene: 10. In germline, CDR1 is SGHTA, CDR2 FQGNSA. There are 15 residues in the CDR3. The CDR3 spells CASSSRAGVGETQYF. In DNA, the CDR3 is TGTGCCAGCAGCTCGAGGGCGGGAGTCGGGGAGACCCAGTACTTC.

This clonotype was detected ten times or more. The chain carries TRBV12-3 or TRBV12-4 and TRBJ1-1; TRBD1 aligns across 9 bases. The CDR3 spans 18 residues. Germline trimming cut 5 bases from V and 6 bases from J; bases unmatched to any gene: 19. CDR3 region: CASSTSSRLRDRVAEAFF. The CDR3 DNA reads TGTGCCAGCAGTACATCTAGTCGTCTCCGGGACAGGGTAGCTGAAGCTTTCTTT.

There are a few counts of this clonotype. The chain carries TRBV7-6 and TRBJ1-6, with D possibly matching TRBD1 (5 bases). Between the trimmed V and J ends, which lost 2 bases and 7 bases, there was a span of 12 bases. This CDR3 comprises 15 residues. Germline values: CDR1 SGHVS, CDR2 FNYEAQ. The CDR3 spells CASSLIGAHNSPLHF. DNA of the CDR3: TGTGCCAGCAGCTTAATCGGGGCACACAATTCACCCCTCCACTTT.

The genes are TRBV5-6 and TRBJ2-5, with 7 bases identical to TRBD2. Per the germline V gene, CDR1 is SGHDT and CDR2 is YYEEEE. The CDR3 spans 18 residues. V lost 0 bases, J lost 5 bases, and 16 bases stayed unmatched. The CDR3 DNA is TGTGCCAGCAGCTTGGAGGACACCGGCGGGAGCGATGGGGAGACCCAGTACTTC. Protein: CASSLEDTGGSDGETQYF.

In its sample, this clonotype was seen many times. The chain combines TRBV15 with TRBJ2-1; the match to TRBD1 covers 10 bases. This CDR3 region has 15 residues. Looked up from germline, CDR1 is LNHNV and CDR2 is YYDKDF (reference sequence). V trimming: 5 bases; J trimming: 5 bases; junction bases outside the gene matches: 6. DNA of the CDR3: TGTGCCACCAGCGACCCGGGACAGGGGAACAATGAGCAGTTCTTC. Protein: CATSDPGQGNNEQFF.

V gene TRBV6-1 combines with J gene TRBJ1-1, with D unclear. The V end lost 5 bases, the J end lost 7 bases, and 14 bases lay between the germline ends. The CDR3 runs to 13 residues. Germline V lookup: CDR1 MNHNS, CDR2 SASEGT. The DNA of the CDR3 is TGTGCCAGCAGTTACGCGCAGACGGTTGAAGCTTTCTTT. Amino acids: CASSYAQTVEAFF.

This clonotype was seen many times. The CDR3 coding sequence is TGCAGTGCTTGGCGAAACGAGCAGTACTTC. It specifies CSAWRNEQYF. The chain links TRBV20-1 to TRBJ2-7; D is unclear. The CDR3 totals 10 residues. Trimming took 5 bases from V and 5 from J, leaving 7 bases between them. Per the germline V gene, CDR1 is DFQATT and CDR2 is SNEGSKA (reference sequence).

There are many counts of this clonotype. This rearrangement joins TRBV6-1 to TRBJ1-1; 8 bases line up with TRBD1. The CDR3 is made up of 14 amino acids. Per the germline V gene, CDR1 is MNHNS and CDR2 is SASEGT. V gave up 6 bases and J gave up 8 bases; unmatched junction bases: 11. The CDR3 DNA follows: TGTGCCAGCAGCTCGACAGGGGTGGCATCCGAAGCTTTCTTT. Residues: CASSSTGVASEAFF.

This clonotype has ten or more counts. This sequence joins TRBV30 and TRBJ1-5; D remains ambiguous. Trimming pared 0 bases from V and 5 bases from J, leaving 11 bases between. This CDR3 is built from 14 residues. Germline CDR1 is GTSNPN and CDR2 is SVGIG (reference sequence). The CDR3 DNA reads TGTGCCTGGAGTGTAAATGGGTATGATCAGCCCCAGCATTTT. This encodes CAWSVNGYDQPQHF.

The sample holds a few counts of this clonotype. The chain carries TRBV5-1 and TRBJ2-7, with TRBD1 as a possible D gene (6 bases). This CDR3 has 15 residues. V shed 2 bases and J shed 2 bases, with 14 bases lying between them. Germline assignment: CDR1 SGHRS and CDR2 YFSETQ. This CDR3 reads CASSFGTRGAYEQYF. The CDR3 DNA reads TGCGCCAGCAGCTTTGGGACAAGGGGTGCCTACGAGCAGTACTTC.

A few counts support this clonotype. The CDR3 reads CASSLVSGLGSYEQYF. CDR3 DNA sequence: TGTGCCAGCAGCTTAGTGTCTGGTCTTGGGTCCTACGAGCAGTACTTC. The chain links TRBV11-2 to TRBJ2-7; no clear D. This CDR3 comprises 16 residues. Germline V CDR1 and CDR2: SGHAT, FQNNGV. Trimming pared 1 base from V and 1 base from J, leaving 14 bases between.

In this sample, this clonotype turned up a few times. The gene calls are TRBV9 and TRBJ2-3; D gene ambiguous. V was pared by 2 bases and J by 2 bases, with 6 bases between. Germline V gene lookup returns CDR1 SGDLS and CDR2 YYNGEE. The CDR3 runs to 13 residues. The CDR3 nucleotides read TGTGCCAGCAGCGTCGACTTCACAGATACGCAGTATTTT. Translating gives CASSVDFTDTQYF.

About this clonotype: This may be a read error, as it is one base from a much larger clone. The CDR3 DNA is TGTGCCATCAGTGAAACCGGGACAGAAGAGACCCAGTTCTTC. It specifies CAISETGTEETQFF. V and J are TRBV10-3 and TRBJ2-5; 7 bases agree with TRBD1. The end of the DNA is better explained by TRBJ2-1, so the J call may be wrong. CDR1 and CDR2 (germline): ENHRY, SYGVKD. The CDR3 is 14 amino acids.

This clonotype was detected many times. CDR3 nucleotide sequence: TGTGCCAGCAGCCTCGGACAGGGGCCTTATCAGCCCCAGCATTTT. This translates into CASSLGQGPYQPQHF. V gene TRBV3-1 combines with J gene TRBJ1-5; 9 bases line up with TRBD1. The CDR3 spans 15 residues. Trimming took 4 bases from V and 5 from J; bases not matched to a gene: 6. The germline gives CDR1 LGHDT, CDR2 YNNKEL (reference sequence). Full variable domain (missing parts from reference TRBV3-1 and TRBJ1-5): DTAVSQTPKYLVTQMGNDKSIKCEQNLGHDTMYWYKQDSKKFLKIMFSYNNKELIINETVPNRFSPKSPDKAHLNLHINSLELGDSAVYFCASSLGQGPYQPQHFGDGTRLSIL.

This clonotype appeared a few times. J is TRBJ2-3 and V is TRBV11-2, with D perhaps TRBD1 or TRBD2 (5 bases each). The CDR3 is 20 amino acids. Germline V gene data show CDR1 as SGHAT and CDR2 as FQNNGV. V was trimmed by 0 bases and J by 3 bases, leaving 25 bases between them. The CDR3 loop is CASSLEFPFWGRGSTDTQYF. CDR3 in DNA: TGTGCCAGCAGCTTAGAGTTCCCGTTCTGGGGGAGAGGTTCGACAGATACGCAGTATTTT. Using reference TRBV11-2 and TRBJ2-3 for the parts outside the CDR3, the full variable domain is EAGVAQSPRYKIIEKRQSVAFWCNPISGHATLYWYQQILGQGPKLLIQFQNNGVVDDSQLPKDRFSAERLKGVDSTLKIQPAKLEDSAVYLCASSLEFPFWGRGSTDTQYFGPGTRLTVL.

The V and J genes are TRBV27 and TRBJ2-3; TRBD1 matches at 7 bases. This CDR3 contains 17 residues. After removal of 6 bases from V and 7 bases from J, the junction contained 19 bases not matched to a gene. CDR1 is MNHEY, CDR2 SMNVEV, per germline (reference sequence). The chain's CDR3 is CASRPGGYSAKENTQYF. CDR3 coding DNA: TGTGCCAGCAGACCAGGGGGATACAGCGCAAAGGAAAATACGCAGTATTTT.

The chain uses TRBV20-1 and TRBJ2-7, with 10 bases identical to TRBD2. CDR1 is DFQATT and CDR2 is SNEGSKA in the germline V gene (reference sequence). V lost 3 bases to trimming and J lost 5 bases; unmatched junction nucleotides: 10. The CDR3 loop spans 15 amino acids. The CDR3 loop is CSASLAGDFSHEQYF. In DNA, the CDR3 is TGCAGTGCTAGCCTAGCGGGAGATTTTTCCCACGAGCAGTACTTC.

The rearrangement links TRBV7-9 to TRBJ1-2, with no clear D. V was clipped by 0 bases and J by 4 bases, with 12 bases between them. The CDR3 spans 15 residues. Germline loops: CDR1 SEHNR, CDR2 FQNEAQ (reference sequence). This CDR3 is CASSLAGVLTYGYTF. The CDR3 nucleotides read TGTGCCAGCAGCTTAGCTGGGGTCTTGACCTATGGCTACACCTTC.

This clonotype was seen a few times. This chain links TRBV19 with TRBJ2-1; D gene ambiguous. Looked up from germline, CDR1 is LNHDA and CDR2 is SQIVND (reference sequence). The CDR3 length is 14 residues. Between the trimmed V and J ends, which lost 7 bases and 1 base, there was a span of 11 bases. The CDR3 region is CASISTASYNEQFF. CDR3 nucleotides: TGTGCCAGTATCTCAACGGCATCCTACAATGAGCAGTTCTTC.

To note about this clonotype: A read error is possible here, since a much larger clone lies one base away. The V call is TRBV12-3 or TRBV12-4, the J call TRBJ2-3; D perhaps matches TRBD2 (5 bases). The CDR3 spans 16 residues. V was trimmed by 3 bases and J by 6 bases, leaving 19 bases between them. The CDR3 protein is CASSFALVGACDTQYF. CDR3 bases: TGTGCCAGCAGTTTTGCGCTAGTGGGAGCCTGTGATACGCAGTATTTT.

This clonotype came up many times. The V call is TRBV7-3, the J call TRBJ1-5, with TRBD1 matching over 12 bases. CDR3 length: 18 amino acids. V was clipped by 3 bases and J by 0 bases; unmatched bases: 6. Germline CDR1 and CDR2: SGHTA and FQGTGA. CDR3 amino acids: CASSFPGQGANSNQPQHF. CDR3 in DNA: TGTGCCAGCAGCTTTCCGGGACAGGGGGCAAATAGCAATCAGCCCCAGCATTTT.

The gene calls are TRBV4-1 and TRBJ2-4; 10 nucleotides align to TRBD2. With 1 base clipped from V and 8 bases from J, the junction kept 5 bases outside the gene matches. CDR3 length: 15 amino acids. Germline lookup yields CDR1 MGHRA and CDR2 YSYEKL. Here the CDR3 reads CASSQGGSGRDIQYF. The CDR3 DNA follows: TGCGCCAGCAGCCAAGGTGGCAGCGGGAGGGACATTCAGTACTTC.

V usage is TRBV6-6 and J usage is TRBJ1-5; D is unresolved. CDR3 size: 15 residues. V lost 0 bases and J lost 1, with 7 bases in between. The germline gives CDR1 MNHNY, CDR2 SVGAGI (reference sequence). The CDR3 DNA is TGTGCCAGCAGTTACTCGGTGGGCAGCAATCAGCCCCAGCATTTT. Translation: CASSYSVGSNQPQHF.

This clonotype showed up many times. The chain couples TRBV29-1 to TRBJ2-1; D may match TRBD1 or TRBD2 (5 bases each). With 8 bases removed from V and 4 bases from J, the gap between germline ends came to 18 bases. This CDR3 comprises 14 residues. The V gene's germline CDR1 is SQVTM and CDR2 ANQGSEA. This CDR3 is CSYGGKTVYNEQFF. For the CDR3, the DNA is TGCAGCTATGGGGGAAAGACGGTTTACAATGAGCAGTTCTTC.

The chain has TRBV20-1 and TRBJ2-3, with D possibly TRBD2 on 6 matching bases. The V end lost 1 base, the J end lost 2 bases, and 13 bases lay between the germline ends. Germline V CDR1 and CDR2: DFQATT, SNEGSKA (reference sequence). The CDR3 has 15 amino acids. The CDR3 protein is CSARVSSGPTDTQYF. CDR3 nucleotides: TGCAGTGCTAGAGTGAGTAGCGGCCCCACAGATACGCAGTATTTT.

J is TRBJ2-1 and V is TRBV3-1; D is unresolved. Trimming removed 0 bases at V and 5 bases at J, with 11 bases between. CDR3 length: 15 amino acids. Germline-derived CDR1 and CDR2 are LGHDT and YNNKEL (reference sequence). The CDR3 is CASSQDTQTHNEQFF. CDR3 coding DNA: TGTGCCAGCAGCCAAGATACCCAGACCCACAATGAGCAGTTCTTC.

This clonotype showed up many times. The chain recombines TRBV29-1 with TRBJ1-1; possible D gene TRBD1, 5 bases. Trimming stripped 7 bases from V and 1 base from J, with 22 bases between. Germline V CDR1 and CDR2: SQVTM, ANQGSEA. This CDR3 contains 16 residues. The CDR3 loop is CSADGGFGARNTEAFF. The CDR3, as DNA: TGCAGCGCCGACGGAGGCTTCGGGGCCCGGAACACTGAAGCTTTCTTT.

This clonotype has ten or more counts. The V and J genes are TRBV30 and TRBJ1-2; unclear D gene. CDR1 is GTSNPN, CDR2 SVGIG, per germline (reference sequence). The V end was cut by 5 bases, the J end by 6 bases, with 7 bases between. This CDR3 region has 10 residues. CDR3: CAWGWDGYTF. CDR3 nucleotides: TGTGCCTGGGGGTGGGATGGCTACACCTTC.

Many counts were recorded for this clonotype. This CDR3 is CASSEVGLERESGAPDTQYF. The CDR3 DNA is TGTGCCAGCAGTGAAGTGGGGCTCGAGCGGGAGTCTGGAGCCCCAGATACGCAGTATTTT. V usage is TRBV2 and J usage is TRBJ2-3; 8 nucleotides agree with TRBD2. J was trimmed by 4 bases and V by 1 base; bases with no gene match: 19. This CDR3 is 20 amino acids long. Germline-derived CDR1 and CDR2 are SNHLY and FYNNEI. The full variable domain, rest sourced from reference TRBV2 and TRBJ2-3, is EPEVTQTPSHQVTQMGQEVILRCVPISNHLYFYWYRQILGQKVEFLVSFYNNEISEKSEIFDDQFSVERPDGSNFTLKIRSTKLEDSAMYFCASSEVGLERESGAPDTQYFGPGTRLTVL.

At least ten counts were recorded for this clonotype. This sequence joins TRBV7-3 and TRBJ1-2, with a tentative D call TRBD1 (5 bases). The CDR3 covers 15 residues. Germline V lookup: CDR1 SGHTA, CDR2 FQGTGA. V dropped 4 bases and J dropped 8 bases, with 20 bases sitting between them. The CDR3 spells CASSSTTGRTGGYTF. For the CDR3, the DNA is TGTGCCAGCAGCTCGACTACGGGACGGACGGGAGGCTACACCTTC.

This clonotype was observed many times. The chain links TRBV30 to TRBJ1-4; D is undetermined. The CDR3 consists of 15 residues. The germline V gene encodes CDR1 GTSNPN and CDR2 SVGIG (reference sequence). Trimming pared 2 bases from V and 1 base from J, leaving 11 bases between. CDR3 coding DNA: TGTGCCTGGAGTTTTCAGGCGGGAACTAATGAAAAACTGTTTTTT. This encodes CAWSFQAGTNEKLFF.